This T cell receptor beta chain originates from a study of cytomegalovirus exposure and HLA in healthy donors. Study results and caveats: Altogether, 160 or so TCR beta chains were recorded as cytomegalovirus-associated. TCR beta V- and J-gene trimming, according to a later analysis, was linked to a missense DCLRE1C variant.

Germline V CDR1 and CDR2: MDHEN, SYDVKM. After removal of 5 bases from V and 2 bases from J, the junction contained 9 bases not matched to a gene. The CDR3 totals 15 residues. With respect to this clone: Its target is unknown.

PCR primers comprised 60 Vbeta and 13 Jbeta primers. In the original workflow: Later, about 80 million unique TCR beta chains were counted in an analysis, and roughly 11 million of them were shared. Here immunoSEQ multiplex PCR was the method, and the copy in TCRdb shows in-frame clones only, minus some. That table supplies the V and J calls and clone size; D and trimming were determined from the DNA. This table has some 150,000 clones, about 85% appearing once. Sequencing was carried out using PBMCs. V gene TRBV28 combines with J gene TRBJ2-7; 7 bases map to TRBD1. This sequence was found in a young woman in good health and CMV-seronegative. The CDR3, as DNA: TGTGCCAGCAGTCTACGACAGGGCCAAACCTACGAGCAGTACTTC. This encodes CASSLRQGQTYEQYF.